This T cell receptor (beta chain) appears in the sequencing data of a study of T cell responses to AZD1222 COVID-19 vaccine. General study findings and limits: Repertoires were sampled only after the peak T cell response.

Remarks on this clone: Its specificity is not known.

The assay was immunoSEQ multiplex PCR, and TCRdb's table has in-frame clones only and misses some. The table lists more than 90,000 clones, 90% of them singletons. The CDR3 has 12 residues. Germline V gives CDR1 KGHSY, CDR2 FQNENV. V lost 5 bases and J lost 2, with 6 bases in between. This TCR derives from an adult in good health. This chain joins TRBV16 and TRBJ1-1; D unclear. The starting material was peripheral blood, obtained on day 0 of AZD1222 vaccination. CDR3 loop: CASSRSNTEAFF. CDR3 nucleotides: TGTGCCAGCAGCAGATCTAACACTGAAGCTTTCTTT. The variable domain in full, completed from reference TRBV16 and TRBJ1-1, reads GEEVAQTPKHLVRGEGQKAKLYCAPIKGHSYVFWYQQVLKNEFKFLISFQNENVFDETGMPKERFSAKCLPNSPCSLEIQATKLEDSAVYFCASSRSNTEAFFGQGTRLTVV.